Below, 2 T cell receptor beta chains from the same sample are listed, as sequenced in a study of T cells after yellow fever vaccination. TCRdb re-called the 5' RACE reads through MiXCR, storing one row per CDR3 protein. The sample shows 150,000 to 200,000 distinct CDR3 sequences, 9.5% to 11% of them seen only once. The source was CD8+ T cells sorted from PBMCs, collected 15 days after the yellow fever booster vaccination. The receptors here all came from a young man who received the YFV17D yellow fever vaccine.

The genes are TRBV27 and TRBJ1-5; no reliable D call. The CDR3 is 17 amino acids. Trimming cost V 6 bases and J 0 bases, with 18 bases left between them. CDR1 and CDR2 from the germline V gene are MNHEY and SMNVEV (reference sequence). The DNA of the CDR3 is TGTGCCAGCAGCCCATCCCCATCACAACTTAGCAATCAGCCCCAGCATTTT. Its protein is CASSPSPSQLSNQPQHF.

The chain joins TRBV2 to TRBJ2-5, with TRBD2 as a possible D gene (5 bases). This CDR3 has 14 amino acids. Germline CDR1 and CDR2: SNHLY and FYNNEI. V lost 4 bases to trimming and J lost 1 base, with 10 bases between them. The CDR3 nucleotides read TGTGCCAGCAGTGTATTGGGGAGCCAAGAGACCCAGTACTTC. Protein product: CASSVLGSQETQYF.